One sample yielded the 10 T cell receptor beta chains listed below, sequenced in a study of cytomegalovirus exposure and HLA in healthy donors. This PCR relied on a set of 60 Vbeta primers and 13 Jbeta primers. Repertoires were generated with immunoSEQ multiplex PCR, while TCRdb's copy carries only in-frame clones and drops some. The sample has about 200,000 clones; the top ten hold 0.9% to 1.4%. Material: PBMCs. The receptors originated from a girl aged 2-10 years in good health and CMV-seropositive.

The V call is TRBV6-4, the J call TRBJ2-7, with D unclear. V lost 4 bases and J lost 2, with 12 bases in between. This CDR3 contains 14 residues. From germline, CDR1 is MRHNA and CDR2 SNTAGT. CDR3 loop: CASSVDADAYEQYF. In DNA, the CDR3 is TGTGCCAGCAGTGTTGACGCGGATGCCTACGAGCAGTACTTC.

V usage is TRBV6-6 and J usage is TRBJ1-1; tentatively, D is TRBD1 (5 bases). The CDR3 covers 15 residues. Trimming took off 5 bases at V and 5 bases at J, with 18 bases between the two ends. Germline loops: CDR1 MNHNY, CDR2 SVGAGI (reference sequence). CDR3 loop: CASSTPGLPGTEAFF. The CDR3 region has the DNA TGTGCCAGCAGTACACCGGGACTCCCGGGAACTGAAGCTTTCTTT.

The chain combines TRBV27 with TRBJ1-1; TRBD1 might be the D (5 bases). Trimming took off 5 bases at V and 1 base at J, with 17 bases between the two ends. This CDR3 is 16 amino acids long. Germline V gene sequence: CDR1 MNHEY, CDR2 SMNVEV (reference sequence). The CDR3 sequence is CASSGHRFPGNTEAFF. CDR3 sequence (DNA): TGTGCCAGCAGTGGACACAGGTTTCCGGGGAACACTGAAGCTTTCTTT.

The chain is built from TRBV20-1 and TRBJ2-1; maybe TRBD2 (6 bases). The CDR3 covers 11 residues. Trimming left V 3 bases short and J 8 bases short, with 8 bases between. Germline CDR1 is DFQATT and CDR2 is SNEGSKA (reference sequence). This chain's CDR3 is CSARTGDEQFF. In DNA, the CDR3 is TGCAGTGCTAGGACGGGGGATGAGCAGTTCTTC.

The genes are TRBV5-8 and TRBJ1-2; 7 bases align to TRBD1. After removal of 0 bases from V and 3 bases from J, the junction contained 2 bases not matched to a gene. The CDR3 totals 14 residues. Germline loops: CDR1 SGHTS, CDR2 YDEGEE. The CDR3 DNA follows: TGTGCCAGCAGCTTGGGAACAGGGGACTATGGCTACACCTTC. Translated: CASSLGTGDYGYTF.

This sequence joins TRBV7-2 and TRBJ1-5; D may be TRBD1 (6 bases). Between the trimmed V and J ends, which lost 1 base and 6 bases, there was a span of 7 bases. The CDR3 length is 13 residues. Germline CDR1 is SGHTA and CDR2 is FQGNSA. For the CDR3, the DNA is TGTGCCAGCAGCTTAGAACAGGGTCAGCCCCAGCATTTT. Translation: CASSLEQGQPQHF.

The V call is TRBV5-1, the J call TRBJ2-5; maybe TRBD2 (7 bases). Germline CDR1 and CDR2: SGHRS and YFSETQ. CDR3 length equals 20 residues. Trimming removed 0 bases from V and 5 bases from J, with 29 bases in between. CDR3 sequence reads: CASSLEASGISMWGAETQYF. In DNA form, the CDR3 reads TGCGCCAGCAGCTTGGAAGCTAGCGGAATCTCAATGTGGGGGGCGGAGACCCAGTACTTC.

V and J are TRBV19 and TRBJ2-1; 8 bases line up with TRBD2. Germline V gene sequence: CDR1 LNHDA, CDR2 SQIVND (reference sequence). J gave up 4 bases and V 10 bases, and 12 bases lay outside the gene matches. There are 15 residues in the CDR3. CDR3 in amino acids: CATREGPRVYNEQFF. The DNA for the CDR3 is TGTGCCACCCGGGAGGGGCCGAGGGTTTACAATGAGCAGTTCTTC.

The chain joins TRBV29-1 to TRBJ1-4; D is uncertain. V was cut by 4 bases and J by 6 bases, with 12 bases left in between. This CDR3 is built from 13 residues. Germline V lookup: CDR1 SQVTM, CDR2 ANQGSEA. The CDR3, as DNA: TGCAGCGTTGGCGGAGAGCTATATGAAAAACTGTTTTTT. Amino acid sequence: CSVGGELYEKLFF.

The chain carries TRBV7-9 and TRBJ2-1; 9 bases agree with TRBD2. CDR1 SEHNR and CDR2 FQNEAQ come from the germline V gene (reference sequence). J was trimmed by 5 bases and V by 5 bases; bases with no gene match: 7. This CDR3 region has 15 residues. As DNA, the CDR3 is TGTGCCAGCAGCATTAGACTAGCGGCCGACAATGAGCAGTTCTTC. Translated, it gives CASSIRLAADNEQFF.